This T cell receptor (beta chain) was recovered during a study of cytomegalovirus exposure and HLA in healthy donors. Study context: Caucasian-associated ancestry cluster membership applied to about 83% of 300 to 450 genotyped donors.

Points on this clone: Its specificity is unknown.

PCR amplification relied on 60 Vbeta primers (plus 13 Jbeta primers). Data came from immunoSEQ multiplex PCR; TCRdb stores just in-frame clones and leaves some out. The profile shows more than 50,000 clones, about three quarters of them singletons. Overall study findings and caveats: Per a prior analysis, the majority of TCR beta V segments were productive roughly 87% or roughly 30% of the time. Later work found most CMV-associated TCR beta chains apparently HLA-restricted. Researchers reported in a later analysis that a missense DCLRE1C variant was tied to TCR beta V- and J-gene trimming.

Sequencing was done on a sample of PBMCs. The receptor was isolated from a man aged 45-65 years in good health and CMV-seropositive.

The CDR3 loop is CASTLRGGTNYGYTF. The CDR3 DNA follows: TGTGCCAGCACCCTTAGGGGGGGGACTAACTATGGCTACACCTTC. The rearrangement links TRBV7-8 to TRBJ1-2; D perhaps matches TRBD1 (6 bases). CDR3 length: 15 residues. V was clipped by 7 bases and J by 0 bases, with 15 bases between them. Germline values: CDR1 SGHVS, CDR2 FQNEAQ.